This TCR beta chain was sequenced during a study of blood T cell repertoires in COVID-19. The wider study: Specimens from acute and convalescent COVID-19 originated in the United States, Italy and Spain. Nucleic acid was either cDNA or gDNA, and it came from T cells, B-cell-depleted T cells, or PBMCs.

The CDR3 has 15 residues. Trimming at V came to 4 bases and at J to 1 base, leaving 7 bases not matched to a gene. Germline assignment: CDR1 MNHNY and CDR2 SVGAGI (reference sequence). In the original workflow: From reference gene primer amplification, estimates of nucleated cell counts were derived. Produced via immunoSEQ multiplex PCR; TCRdb's table is partial and in-frame only. That table is the source of V, J and clone size, and D and trimming were worked out from the DNA. The data contain about 50,000 clones, 86% of them singletons. The rearrangement links TRBV6-6 to TRBJ2-7; 7 bases align to TRBD1. The receptor's source is a man in his forties with active COVID-19. Sequenced input: peripheral blood. CDR3 sequence (DNA): TGTGCCAGCAGTTCGAGACAGGGTGGGTCCTACGAGCAGTACTTC. Protein sequence: CASSSRQGGSYEQYF.